Reported below is one T cell receptor (beta chain). The antigen is undetermined. These data originate in a study of cytomegalovirus exposure and HLA in healthy donors. The PCR ran on 60 Vbeta and 13 Jbeta primers. Authors' data handling: Roughly 11 million shared chains were among around 80 million unique TCR beta chains counted in a later analysis. Some clones are missing from TCRdb's copy, which holds only in-frame ones; the method was immunoSEQ multiplex PCR. That table is the source of V, J and clone size, and D and trimming were worked out from the DNA. This table has roughly 100,000 clones, around 60% appearing once. CDR1 and CDR2 (germline): MGHRA, YSYEKL. CDR3 length equals 17 residues. The V and J ends lost 0 bases and 3 bases respectively, with 14 bases between them. Study-wide results and limits: The presence/absence work took it that sequencing depth was about the same across donors. Rarity characterized most TCR sequences, yet some public TCRs appeared in many donors.

The source is a human donor in good health. This chain links TRBV4-1 with TRBJ2-2; no definite D call. The sample was PBMCs. CDR3: CASSQDFVRGYTGELFF. The CDR3 coding sequence is TGCGCCAGCAGCCAAGATTTCGTCCGAGGATACACCGGGGAGCTGTTTTTT.